This TCR beta chain was identified during a study of radiotherapy plus CTLA-4 blockade in lung cancer. Of note for this clone: Antigen: not known.

Data came from immunoSEQ multiplex PCR; TCRdb stores just in-frame clones and leaves some out. This table has roughly 59,000 clones, 72% appearing once. The V gene lost 4 bases and the J gene lost 13 bases, with 11 bases spanning the gap. CDR3 size: 12 residues. Looked up from germline, CDR1 is MDHEN and CDR2 is SYDVKM. In chemo-refractory metastatic non-small-cell lung cancer, patients got ipilimumab CTLA-4 blockade together with focal radiation. General study results and limits: Early blood T cell clone dynamics reportedly forecast response best, with interferon-beta. In blood, tumor-derived TCR clones expanded after radiotherapy plus ipilimumab.

The material was peripheral blood, obtained from a patient treated with radiotherapy plus ipilimumab. The genes are TRBV28 and TRBJ1-6; tentatively, D is TRBD1 (5 bases). The TCR was taken from a human donor with non-small cell lung cancer whose response to radiotherapy plus ipilimumab could not be evaluated. The CDR3: CASSYLKGPLHF. In nucleotides, the CDR3 is TGTGCCAGCAGTTACCTGAAGGGGCCCCTCCACTTT.